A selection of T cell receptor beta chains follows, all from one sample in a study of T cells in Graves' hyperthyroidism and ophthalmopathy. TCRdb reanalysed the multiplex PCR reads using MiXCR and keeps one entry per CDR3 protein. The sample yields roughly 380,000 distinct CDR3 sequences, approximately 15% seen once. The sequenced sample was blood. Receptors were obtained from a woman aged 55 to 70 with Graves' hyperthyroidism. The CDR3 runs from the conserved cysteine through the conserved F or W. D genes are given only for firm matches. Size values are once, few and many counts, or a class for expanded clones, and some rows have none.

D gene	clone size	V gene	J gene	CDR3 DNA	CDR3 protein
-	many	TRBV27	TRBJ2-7	TGTGCCAGCAGTCCGGGCACTGGATTCAGCTCCTACGAGCAGTACTTC	CASSPGTGFSSYEQYF
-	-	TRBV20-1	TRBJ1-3	TGCAGTGCTAGGTCCAGGGATTCTGGAAACACCATATATTTT	CSARSRDSGNTIYF
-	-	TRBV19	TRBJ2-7	TGTGCCAGTAGTATAGATCTAGGGGGGGGGCAGTACTTC	CASSIDLGGGQYF
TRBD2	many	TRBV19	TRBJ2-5	TGTGCCAGTAGTATAGGGGCTAGCGGATACCAAGAGACCCAGTACTTC	CASSIGASGYQETQYF
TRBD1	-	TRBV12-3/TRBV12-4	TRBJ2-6	TGTGCCAGCAGTTTCGGCCTGGGACAGAGTTCCTCCTCTGGGGCCAACGTCCTGACTTTC	CASSFGLGQSSSSGANVLTF
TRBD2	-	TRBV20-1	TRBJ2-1	TGCAGTGCTAGACGTAGCGGGAGGGGGAATGAGCAGTTCTTC	CSARRSGRGNEQFF
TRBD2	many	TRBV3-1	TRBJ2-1	TGTGCCAGCAGCCAAGATGGGACTAGCGGAAATGAGCAGTTCTTC	CASSQDGTSGNEQFF
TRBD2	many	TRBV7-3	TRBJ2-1	TGTGCCAGCAGCTTGTCTGCGGGAGTATACAATGAGCAGTTCTTC	CASSLSAGVYNEQFF
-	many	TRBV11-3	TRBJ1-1	TGTGCCAGCAGCTTAAGGGCTGAAGCTTTCTTT	CASSLRAEAFF
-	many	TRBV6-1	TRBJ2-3	TGTGCCAGCACATACCCTTCGAACAGGTGGGGCGCAGATACGCAGTATTTT	CASTYPSNRWGADTQYF
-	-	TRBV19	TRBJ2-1	TGTGCCAGTAGTCTAACCGGCTACGAGCAGTTCTTC	CASSLTGYEQFF